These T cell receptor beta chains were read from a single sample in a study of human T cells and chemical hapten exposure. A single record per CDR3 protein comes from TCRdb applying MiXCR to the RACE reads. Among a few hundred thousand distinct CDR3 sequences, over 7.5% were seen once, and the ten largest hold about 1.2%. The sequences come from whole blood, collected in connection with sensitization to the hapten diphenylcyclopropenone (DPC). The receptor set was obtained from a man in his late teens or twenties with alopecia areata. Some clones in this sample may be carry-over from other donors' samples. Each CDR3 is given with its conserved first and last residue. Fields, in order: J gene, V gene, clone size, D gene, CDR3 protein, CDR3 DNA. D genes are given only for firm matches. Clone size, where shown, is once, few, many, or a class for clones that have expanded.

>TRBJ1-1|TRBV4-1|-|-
CASSQDNSPCAFF
TGCGCCAGCAGCCAAGATAACAGCCCTTGCGCTTTCTTT
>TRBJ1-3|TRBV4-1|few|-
CASSPPGGGSGNTIYF
TGCGCCAGCAGCCCGCCCGGGGGAGGGTCTGGAAACACCATATATTTT
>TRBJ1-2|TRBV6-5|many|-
CASSGTYGYTF
TGTGCCAGCAGTGGCACTTATGGCTACACCTTC
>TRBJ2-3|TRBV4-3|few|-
CASSQEGGGGQYF
TGCGCCAGCAGCCAAGAAGGGGGTGGGGGGCAGTATTTT
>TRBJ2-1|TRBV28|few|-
CASSLFRANEQFF
TGTGCCAGCAGTTTATTTAGGGCCAATGAGCAGTTCTTC
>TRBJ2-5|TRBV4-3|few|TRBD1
CASSQTTGGAETQYF
TGCGCCAGCAGCCAAACGACAGGGGGCGCAGAGACCCAGTACTTC
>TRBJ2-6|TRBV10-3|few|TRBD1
CAIRTGTELSGANVLTF
TGTGCCATCAGGACCGGGACAGAACTCTCTGGGGCCAACGTCCTGACTTTC
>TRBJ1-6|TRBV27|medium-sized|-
CASSLRDSYNSPLHF
TGTGCCAGCAGTTTACGTGATTCCTATAATTCACCCCTCCACTTT
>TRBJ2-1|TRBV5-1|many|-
CASSSHQGRDEQFF
TGCGCCAGCAGCTCCCACCAGGGAAGGGATGAGCAGTTCTTC
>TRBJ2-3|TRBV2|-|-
CASSVKGQGTQYF
TGTGCCAGCAGTGTTAAGGGTCAGGGAACGCAGTATTTT
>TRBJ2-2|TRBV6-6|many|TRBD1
CASSFGTGGADTGELFF
TGTGCCAGCAGTTTCGGGACAGGGGGCGCGGATACCGGGGAGCTGTTTTTT
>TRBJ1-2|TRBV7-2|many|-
CASSLRQDNYGYTF
TGTGCCAGCAGCTTAAGACAGGACAACTATGGCTACACCTTC
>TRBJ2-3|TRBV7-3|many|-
CASSQGLSTDTQYF
TGTGCCAGCAGCCAAGGACTCAGCACAGATACGCAGTATTTT
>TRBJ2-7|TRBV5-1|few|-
CASSILGYEQYF
TGCGCCAGCAGCATCCTTGGATACGAGCAGTACTTC
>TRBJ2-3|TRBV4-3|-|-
CASSQEHPLAGASTDTQYF
TGCGCCAGCAGCCAAGAACACCCTTTGGCGGGGGCTAGCACAGATACGCAGTATTTT
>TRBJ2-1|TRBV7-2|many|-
CASSGSGLVDNEQFF
TGTGCCAGCAGCGGTTCCGGACTTGTTGACAATGAGCAGTTCTTC
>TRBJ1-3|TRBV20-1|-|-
CSARGTHSGNTIYF
TGCAGTGCTAGGGGCACCCACTCTGGAAACACCATATATTTT
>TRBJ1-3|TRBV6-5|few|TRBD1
CASSATGDSGNTIYF
TGTGCCAGCAGTGCGACAGGGGACTCTGGAAACACCATATATTTT
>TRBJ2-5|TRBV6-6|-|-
CASSQPGAQTQYF
TGTGCCAGCAGTCAACCCGGAGCCCAGACCCAGTACTTC
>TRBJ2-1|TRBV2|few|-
CASSESGGINEQFF
TGTGCCAGCAGTGAATCTGGGGGAATAAATGAGCAGTTCTTC
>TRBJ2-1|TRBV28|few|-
CASSSGRWSFF
TGTGCCAGCAGCTCAGGGAGGTGGTCGTTCTTC
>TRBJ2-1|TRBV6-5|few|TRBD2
CASSYSSSGGASEQFF
TGTGCCAGCAGTTACTCTTCTAGCGGGGGGGCGTCGGAGCAGTTCTTC
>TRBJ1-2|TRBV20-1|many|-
CSARDGRPPYGYTF
TGCAGTGCTAGAGATGGGCGTCCTCCCTATGGCTACACCTTC
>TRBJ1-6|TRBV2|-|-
CASSLDGLNSPLHF
TGTGCCAGCAGTTTGGACGGGCTGAATTCACCCCTCCACTTT
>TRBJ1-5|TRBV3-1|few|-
CASSQDSGDDQPQHF
TGTGCCAGCAGCCAAGACTCAGGGGACGATCAGCCCCAGCATTTT
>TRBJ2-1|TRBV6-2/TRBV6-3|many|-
CATSMGFYNEQFF
TGTGCCACGTCGATGGGGTTTTACAATGAGCAGTTCTTC
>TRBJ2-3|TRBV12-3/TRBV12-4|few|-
CASTMGRHTQYF
TGTGCCAGCACCATGGGTCGGCATACGCAGTATTTT
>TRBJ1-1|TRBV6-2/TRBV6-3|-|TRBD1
CASTPHRDREAFF
TGTGCCAGCACCCCCCACAGGGACAGAGAAGCTTTCTTT
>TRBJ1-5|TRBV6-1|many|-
CASSNNQPQHF
TGTGCCAGCAGCAATAATCAGCCCCAGCATTTT
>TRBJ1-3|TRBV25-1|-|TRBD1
CASSEVRGRGNTIYF
TGTGCCAGCAGTGAAGTCAGGGGGCGAGGAAACACCATATATTTT
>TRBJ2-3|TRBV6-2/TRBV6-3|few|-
CASSPSSRSDTQYF
TGTGCCAGCAGCCCCTCTTCGAGGTCAGATACGCAGTATTTT
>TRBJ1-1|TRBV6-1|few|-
CASSEAWEGTEAFF
TGTGCCAGCAGTGAAGCTTGGGAGGGCACTGAAGCTTTCTTT
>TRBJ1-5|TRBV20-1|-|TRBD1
CSAISGTGGNQPQHF
TGCAGTGCTATCTCTGGGACAGGGGGCAATCAGCCCCAGCATTTT
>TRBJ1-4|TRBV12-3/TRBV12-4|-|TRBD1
CASSLRTTGGGEKLFF
TGTGCCAGCAGTTTAAGGACCACAGGGGGCGGAGAAAAACTGTTTTTT
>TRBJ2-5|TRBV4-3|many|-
CASSQEGGRLGRGTQYF
TGCGCCAGCAGCCAAGAAGGTGGCAGGTTGGGCCGTGGGACCCAGTACTTC
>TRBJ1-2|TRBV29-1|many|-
CSVDWLSNYGYTF
TGCAGCGTTGACTGGCTATCTAACTATGGCTACACCTTC
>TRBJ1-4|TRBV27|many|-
CASSTRAGSNEKLFF
TGTGCCAGCAGTACGCGGGCAGGGTCCAATGAAAAACTGTTTTTT
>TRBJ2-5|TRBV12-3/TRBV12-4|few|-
CASSLEGPAETQYF
TGTGCCAGCAGTTTGGAGGGGCCTGCGGAGACCCAGTACTTC
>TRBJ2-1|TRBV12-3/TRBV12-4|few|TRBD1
CASRPRGPRSYNEQFF
TGTGCCAGCAGGCCCAGGGGGCCCCGCTCCTACAATGAGCAGTTCTTC
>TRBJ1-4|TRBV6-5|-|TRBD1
CASSYSLTGENEKLFF
TGTGCCAGCAGTTACTCCCTGACAGGGGAAAATGAAAAACTGTTTTTT
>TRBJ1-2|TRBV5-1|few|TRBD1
CASSLSARQGANGYTF
TGCGCCAGCAGCTTGTCGGCACGGCAGGGGGCAAATGGCTACACCTTC
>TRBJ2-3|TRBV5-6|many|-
CASSLSGTDTQYF
TGTGCCAGCAGCTTATCAGGCACAGATACGCAGTATTTT
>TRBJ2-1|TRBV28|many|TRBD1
CATGTGNNEQFF
TGTGCCACGGGGACAGGGAACAATGAGCAGTTCTTC
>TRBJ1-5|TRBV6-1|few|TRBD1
CASSAGTENQPQHF
TGTGCCAGCAGCGCCGGGACAGAGAATCAGCCCCAGCATTTT
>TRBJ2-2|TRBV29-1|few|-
CSVEARRNTGELFF
TGCAGCGTTGAAGCTAGAAGGAACACCGGGGAGCTGTTTTTT
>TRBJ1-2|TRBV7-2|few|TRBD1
CASSLIRKSLTGGTGYTF
TGTGCCAGCAGCTTAATTCGTAAGAGTTTGACAGGGGGAACTGGCTACACCTTC
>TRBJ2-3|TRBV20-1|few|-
CSATRTDTQYF
TGCAGTGCTACTAGAACAGATACGCAGTATTTT
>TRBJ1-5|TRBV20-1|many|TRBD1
CSARPGTGSNQPQHF
TGCAGTGCTAGACCAGGGACAGGTAGCAATCAGCCCCAGCATTTT
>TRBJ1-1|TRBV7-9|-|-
CVSSFQGLNTEAFF
TGTGTCAGCAGCTTTCAGGGATTGAACACTGAAGCTTTCTTT
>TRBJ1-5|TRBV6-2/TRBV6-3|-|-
CASSHDRGAQPQHF
TGTGCCAGCAGCCACGACAGAGGGGCCCAGCCCCAGCATTTT
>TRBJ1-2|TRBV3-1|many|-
CASSQGWQNGYTF
TGTGCCAGCAGCCAAGGATGGCAGAATGGCTACACCTTC
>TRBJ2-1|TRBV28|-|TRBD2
CASSFSAGGQYEQFF
TGTGCCAGCAGTTTTTCCGCGGGGGGGCAATATGAGCAGTTCTTC
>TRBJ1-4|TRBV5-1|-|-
CASSRTTTNEKLFF
TGCGCCAGCAGCCGGACAACAACTAATGAAAAACTGTTTTTT
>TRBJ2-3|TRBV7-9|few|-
CASSLVGRISTDTQYF
TGTGCCAGCAGCTTAGTGGGACGGATTAGCACAGATACGCAGTATTTT
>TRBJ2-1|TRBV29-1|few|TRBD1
CSGDRSSYNEQFF
TGCAGCGGGGACAGGAGCTCCTACAATGAGCAGTTCTTC